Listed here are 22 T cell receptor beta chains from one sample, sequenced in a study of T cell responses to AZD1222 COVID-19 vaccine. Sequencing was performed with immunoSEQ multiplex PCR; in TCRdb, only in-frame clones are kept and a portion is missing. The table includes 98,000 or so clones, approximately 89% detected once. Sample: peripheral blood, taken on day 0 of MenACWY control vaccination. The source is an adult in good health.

Written as DNA, the CDR3 is TGTGCCACCAGTGATGGGAATTATAATGAAAAACTGTTTTTT. Translation gives CATSDGNYNEKLFF. V is TRBV24-1 and J is TRBJ1-4; no definite D call. This CDR3 is built from 14 residues. Trimming removed 3 bases at V and 4 bases at J, with 8 bases between. Per the germline V gene, CDR1 is KGHDR and CDR2 is SFDVKD.

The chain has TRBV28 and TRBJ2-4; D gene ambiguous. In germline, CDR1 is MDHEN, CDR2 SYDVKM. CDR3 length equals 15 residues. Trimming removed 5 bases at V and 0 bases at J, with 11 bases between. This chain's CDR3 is CASSAWGIAKNIQYF. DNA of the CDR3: TGTGCCAGCAGTGCCTGGGGAATAGCCAAAAACATTCAGTACTTC.

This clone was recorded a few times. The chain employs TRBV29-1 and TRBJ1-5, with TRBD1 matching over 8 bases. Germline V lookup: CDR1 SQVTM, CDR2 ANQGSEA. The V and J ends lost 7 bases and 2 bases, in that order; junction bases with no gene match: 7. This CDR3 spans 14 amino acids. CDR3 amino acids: CSAQGQEGNQPQHF. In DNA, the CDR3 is TGCAGCGCCCAGGGACAGGAAGGCAATCAGCCCCAGCATTTT.

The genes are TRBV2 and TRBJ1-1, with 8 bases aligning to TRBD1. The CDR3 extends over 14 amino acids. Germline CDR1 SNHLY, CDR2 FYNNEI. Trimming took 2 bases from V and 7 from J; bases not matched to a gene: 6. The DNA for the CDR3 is TGTGCCAGCAGTGAATTTACAGGGGGTATTGAAGCTTTCTTT. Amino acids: CASSEFTGGIEAFF.

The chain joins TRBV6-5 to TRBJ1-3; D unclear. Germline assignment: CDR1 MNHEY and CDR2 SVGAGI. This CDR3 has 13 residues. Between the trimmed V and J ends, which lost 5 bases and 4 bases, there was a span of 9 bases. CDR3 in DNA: TGTGCCAGCAGTCCCCCAGGCGGAAACACCATATATTTT. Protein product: CASSPPGGNTIYF.

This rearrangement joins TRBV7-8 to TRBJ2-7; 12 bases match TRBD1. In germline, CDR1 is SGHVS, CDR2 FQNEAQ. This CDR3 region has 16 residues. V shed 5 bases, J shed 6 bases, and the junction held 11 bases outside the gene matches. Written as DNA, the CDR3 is TGTGCCAGCAGCCCAGAGGAGTGGGACAGGGGGCCCGAGCAGTACTTC. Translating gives CASSPEEWDRGPEQYF.

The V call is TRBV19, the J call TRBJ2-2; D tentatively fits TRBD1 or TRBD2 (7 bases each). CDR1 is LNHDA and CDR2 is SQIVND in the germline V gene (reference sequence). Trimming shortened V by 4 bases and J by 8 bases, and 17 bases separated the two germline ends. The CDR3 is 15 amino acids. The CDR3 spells CASSKDREGPGELFF. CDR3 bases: TGTGCCAGTAGTAAAGACAGGGAGGGACCAGGGGAGCTGTTTTTT.

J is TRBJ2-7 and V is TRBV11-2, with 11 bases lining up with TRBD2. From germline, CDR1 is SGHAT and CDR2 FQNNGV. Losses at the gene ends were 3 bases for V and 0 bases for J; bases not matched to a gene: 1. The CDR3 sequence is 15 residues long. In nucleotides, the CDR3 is TGTGCCAGCAGCTTCACTAGCGGGGGCTCCTACGAGCAGTACTTC. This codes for CASSFTSGGSYEQYF.

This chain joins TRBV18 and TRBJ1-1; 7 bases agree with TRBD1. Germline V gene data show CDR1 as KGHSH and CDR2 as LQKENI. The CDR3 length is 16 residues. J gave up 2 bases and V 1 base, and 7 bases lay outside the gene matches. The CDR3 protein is CASSPLRDSGNTEAFF. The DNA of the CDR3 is TGTGCCAGCTCACCACTCCGGGACAGCGGAAACACTGAAGCTTTCTTT. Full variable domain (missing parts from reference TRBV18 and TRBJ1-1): NAGVMQNPRHLVRRRGQEARLRCSPMKGHSHVYWYRQLPEEGLKFMVYLQKENIIDESGMPKERFSAEFPKEGPSILRIQQVVRGDSAAYFCASSPLRDSGNTEAFFGQGTRLTVV.

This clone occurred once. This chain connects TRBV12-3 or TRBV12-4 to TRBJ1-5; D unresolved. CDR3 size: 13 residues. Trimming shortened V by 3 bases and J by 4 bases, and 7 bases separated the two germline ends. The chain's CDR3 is CASSFEPNQPQHF. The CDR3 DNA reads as TGTGCCAGCAGTTTCGAACCGAATCAGCCCCAGCATTTT.

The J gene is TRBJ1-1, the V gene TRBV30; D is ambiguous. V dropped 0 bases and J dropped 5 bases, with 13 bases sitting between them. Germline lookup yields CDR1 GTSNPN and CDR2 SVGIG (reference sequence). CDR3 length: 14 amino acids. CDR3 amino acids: CAWSVDISRTEAFF. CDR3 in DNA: TGTGCCTGGAGTGTTGACATATCCAGGACTGAAGCTTTCTTT. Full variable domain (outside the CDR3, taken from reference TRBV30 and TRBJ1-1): SQTIHQWPATLVQPVGSPLSLECTVEGTSNPNLYWYRQAAGRGLQLLFYSVGIGQISSEVPQNLSASRPQDRQFILSSKKLLLSDSGFYLCAWSVDISRTEAFFGQGTRLTVV.

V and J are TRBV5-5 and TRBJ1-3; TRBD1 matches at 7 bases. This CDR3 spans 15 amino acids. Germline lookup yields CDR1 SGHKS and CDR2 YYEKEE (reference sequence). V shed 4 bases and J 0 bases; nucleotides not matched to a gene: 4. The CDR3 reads CASSVTGASGNTIYF. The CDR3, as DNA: TGTGCCAGCAGCGTTACAGGGGCCTCTGGAAACACCATATATTTT.

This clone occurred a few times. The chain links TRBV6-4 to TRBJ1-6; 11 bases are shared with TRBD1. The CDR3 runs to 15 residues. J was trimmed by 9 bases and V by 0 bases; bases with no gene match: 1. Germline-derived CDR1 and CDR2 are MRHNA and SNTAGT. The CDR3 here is CASSDSDRGLSPLHF. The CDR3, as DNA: TGTGCCAGCAGTGACTCGGACAGGGGGCTTTCACCCCTCCACTTT.

CDR3 sequence (DNA): TGCGCCAGCAGCTTTGACAGCGGGGGGGATACGCAGTATTTT. Amino acids: CASSFDSGGDTQYF. The rearrangement joins TRBV5-1 to TRBJ2-3, with TRBD2 matching over 9 bases. V shed 2 bases and J 6 bases; nucleotides not matched to a gene: 4. The length of the CDR3 is 14 residues. Germline V CDR1 and CDR2: SGHRS, YFSETQ.

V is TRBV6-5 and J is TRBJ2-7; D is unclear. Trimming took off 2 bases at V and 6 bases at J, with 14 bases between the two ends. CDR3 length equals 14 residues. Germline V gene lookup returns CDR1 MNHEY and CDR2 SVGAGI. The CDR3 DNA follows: TGTGCCAGCAGTTACGTCCGCGGTACCGGCGAGCAGTACTTC. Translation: CASSYVRGTGEQYF.

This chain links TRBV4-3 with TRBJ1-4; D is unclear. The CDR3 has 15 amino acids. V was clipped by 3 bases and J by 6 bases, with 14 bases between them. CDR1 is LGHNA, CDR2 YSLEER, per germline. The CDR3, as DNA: TGCGCCAGCAGCCACGGACCCATCCAGGATGAAAAACTGTTTTTT. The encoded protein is CASSHGPIQDEKLFF.

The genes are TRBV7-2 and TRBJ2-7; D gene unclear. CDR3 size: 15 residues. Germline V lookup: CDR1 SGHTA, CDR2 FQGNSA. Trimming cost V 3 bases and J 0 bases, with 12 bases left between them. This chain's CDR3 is CASSLVSQSSYEQYF. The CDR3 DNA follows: TGTGCCAGCAGCTTGGTAAGCCAGAGCTCCTACGAGCAGTACTTC. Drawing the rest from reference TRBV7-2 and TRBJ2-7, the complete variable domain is GAGVSQSPSNKVTEKGKDVELRCDPISGHTALYWYRQSLGQGLEFLIYFQGNSAPDKSGLPSDRFSAERTGGSVSTLTIQRTQQEDSAVYLCASSLVSQSSYEQYFGPGTRLTVT.

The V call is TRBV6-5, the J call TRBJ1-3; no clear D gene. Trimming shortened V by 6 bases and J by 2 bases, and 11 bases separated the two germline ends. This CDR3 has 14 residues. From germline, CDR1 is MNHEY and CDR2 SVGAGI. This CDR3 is CASRTNRAGNTIYF. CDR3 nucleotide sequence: TGTGCCAGCAGGACTAATCGCGCTGGAAACACCATATATTTT.

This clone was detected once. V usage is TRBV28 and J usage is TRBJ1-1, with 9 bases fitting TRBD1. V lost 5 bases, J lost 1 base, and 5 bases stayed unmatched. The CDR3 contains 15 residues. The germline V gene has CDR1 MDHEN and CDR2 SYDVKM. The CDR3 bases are TGTGCCAGCAGTCGCAAACAGGGGGCGAACACTGAAGCTTTCTTT. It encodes CASSRKQGANTEAFF.

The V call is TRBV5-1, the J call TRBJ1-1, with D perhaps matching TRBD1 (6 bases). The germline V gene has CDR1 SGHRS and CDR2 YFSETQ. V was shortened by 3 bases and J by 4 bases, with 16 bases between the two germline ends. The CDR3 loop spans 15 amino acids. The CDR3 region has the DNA TGCGCCAGCAGCTCCACCACAGGGTTCCGCACTGAAGCTTTCTTT. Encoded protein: CASSSTTGFRTEAFF. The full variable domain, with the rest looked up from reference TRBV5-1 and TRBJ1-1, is KAGVTQTPRYLIKTRGQQVTLSCSPISGHRSVSWYQQTPGQGLQFLFEYFSETQRNKGNFPGRFSGRQFSNSRSEMNVSTLELGDSALYLCASSSTTGFRTEAFFGQGTRLTVV.

CDR3 in amino acids: CASSEWLAGASSYNEQFF. The DNA for the CDR3 is TGTGCCAGCAGTGAATGGCTAGCGGGGGCTAGCTCCTACAATGAGCAGTTCTTC. The J gene is TRBJ2-1, the V gene TRBV6-1; 10 nucleotides line up with TRBD2. With V trimmed by 2 bases and J by 0 bases, 7 bases remained unmatched. From germline, CDR1 is MNHNS and CDR2 SASEGT. CDR3 length equals 18 residues.

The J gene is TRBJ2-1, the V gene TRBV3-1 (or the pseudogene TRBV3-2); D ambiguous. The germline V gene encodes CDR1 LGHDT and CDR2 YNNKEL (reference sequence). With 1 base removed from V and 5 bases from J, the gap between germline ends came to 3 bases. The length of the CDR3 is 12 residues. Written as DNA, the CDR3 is TGTGCCAGCAGCCAAGTGGACAATGAGCAGTTCTTC. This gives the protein CASSQVDNEQFF.